Listed here are 5 T cell receptor beta chains from one sample, sequenced in a study of beta chain features in type 1 diabetes. Whole-study results and caveats: People with Type 1 diabetes carried modestly yet significantly shorter TCRB CDR3s in all four CD4+ subsets.

Since all of the isolated RNA was reverse transcribed, expressed TCRB transcripts were what got sequenced. Libraries were prepared by immunoSEQ multiplex PCR; TCRdb keeps only in-frame clonotypes and omits some of them. This sample has tens of thousands of clones, with 49% found just once. Their antigens are not known. What was sequenced was central memory CD4+ T cells from blood. The receptor set was obtained from a man aged 25-45 years with type 1 diabetes.

In its sample, this clone was seen a few times. This chain joins TRBV15 and TRBJ2-1; a weak D match, TRBD2 (6 bases). The CDR3 spans 12 residues. The V end was cut by 3 bases, the J end by 7 bases, with 7 bases between. From germline, CDR1 is LNHNV and CDR2 YYDKDF (reference sequence). CDR3 region: CATSSAGNEQFF. CDR3 nucleotides: TGTGCCACCAGCAGCGCGGGAAATGAGCAGTTCTTC.

This chain uses TRBV2 with TRBJ1-6; D perhaps matches TRBD1 (5 bases). Germline assignment: CDR1 SNHLY and CDR2 FYNNEI. V lost 8 bases and J lost 1, with 9 bases in between. The CDR3 has 14 residues. As DNA, the CDR3 is TGTGCCAGCGGGGCGGGATCCTATAATTCACCCCTCCACTTT. Translated: CASGAGSYNSPLHF.

This clone appeared once. V and J are TRBV19 and TRBJ2-1, with 10 nucleotides matching TRBD1. With 5 bases clipped from V and 6 bases from J, the junction kept 13 bases outside the gene matches. The germline V gene encodes CDR1 LNHDA and CDR2 SQIVND (reference sequence). The CDR3 covers 17 residues. The CDR3 reads CASSGYGTGAFGNEQFF. DNA for the CDR3: TGTGCCAGTAGTGGCTACGGGACAGGGGCCTTTGGCAATGAGCAGTTCTTC.

In its sample, this clone was seen a few times. The rearrangement links TRBV19 to TRBJ2-1; TRBD2 matches 9 bases. The germline V gene has CDR1 LNHDA and CDR2 SQIVND (reference sequence). The CDR3 covers 16 residues. V lost 5 bases and J lost 6; bases outside the gene matches: 11. Here the CDR3 reads CASSVPTSGTLNEQFF. Here the CDR3 DNA reads TGTGCCAGTAGTGTCCCGACTAGCGGAACCCTCAATGAGCAGTTCTTC.

This clone has a handful of counts. The chain carries TRBV5-1 and TRBJ2-1; maybe TRBD2 (5 bases). V was trimmed by 4 bases and J by 5 bases, leaving 13 bases between them. The CDR3 extends over 14 amino acids. The germline CDR1 and CDR2 sequences are SGHRS and YFSETQ. This CDR3 reads CASSVTSGNNEQFF. CDR3 bases: TGCGCCAGCAGCGTAACTAGTGGCAACAATGAGCAGTTCTTC.